This T cell receptor beta chain was recovered during a study of OX40 agonist ivuxolimab in advanced cancers. Method: immunoSEQ multiplex PCR; TCRdb's copy keeps in-frame clones and lacks some. The table records around 73,000 clones, about nine tenths of them present only once. V was clipped by 1 base and J by 1 base, with 13 bases between them. Looked up from germline, CDR1 is SGHDN and CDR2 is FVKESK. The CDR3 contains 16 residues. This receptor was identified in an adult with an advanced solid tumor such as melanoma, head and neck, liver or kidney cancer. The rearrangement links TRBV14 to TRBJ2-5; perhaps D is TRBD1 or TRBD2 (6 bases each). This material consisted of CD4+ or CD8+ T cells sorted from blood, taken in a trial of the OX40 agonist ivuxolimab. As DNA, the CDR3 is TGTGCCAGCAGCCAAGGTTTCGGGGGCGCCCAAGAGACCCAGTACTTC. Its translation: CASSQGFGGAQETQYF.